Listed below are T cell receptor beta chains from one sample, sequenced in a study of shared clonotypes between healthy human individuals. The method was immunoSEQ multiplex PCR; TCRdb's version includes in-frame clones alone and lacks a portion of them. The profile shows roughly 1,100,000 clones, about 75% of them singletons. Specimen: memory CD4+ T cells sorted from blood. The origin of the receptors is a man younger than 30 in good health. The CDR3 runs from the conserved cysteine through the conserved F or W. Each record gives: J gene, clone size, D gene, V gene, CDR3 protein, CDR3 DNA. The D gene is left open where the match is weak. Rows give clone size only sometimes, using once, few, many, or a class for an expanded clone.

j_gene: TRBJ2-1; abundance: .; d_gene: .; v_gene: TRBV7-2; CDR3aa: CASSFRYEQFF; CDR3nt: TGTGCCAGCAGCTTTAGGTATGAGCAGTTCTTC
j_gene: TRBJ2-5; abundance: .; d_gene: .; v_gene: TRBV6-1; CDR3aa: CASLLTAPGTQYF; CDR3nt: TGTGCCAGCCTACTGACAGCCCCTGGGACCCAGTACTTC
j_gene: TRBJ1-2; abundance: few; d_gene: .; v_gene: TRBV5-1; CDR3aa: CASSLDGGIYYGYTF; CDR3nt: TGCGCCAGCAGCTTGGACGGGGGAATATACTATGGCTACACCTTC
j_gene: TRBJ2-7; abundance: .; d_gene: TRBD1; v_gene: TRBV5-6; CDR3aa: CASSFGQGVRGQYF; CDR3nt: TGTGCCAGCAGCTTCGGTCAGGGGGTACGAGGGCAGTACTTC
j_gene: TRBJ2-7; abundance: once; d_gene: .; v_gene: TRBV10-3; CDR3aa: CAISEGIPYEQYF; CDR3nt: TGTGCCATCAGTGAAGGTATTCCCTACGAGCAGTACTTC
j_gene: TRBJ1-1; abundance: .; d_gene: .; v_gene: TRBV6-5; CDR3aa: CASSYLRREGTEAFF; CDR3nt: TGTGCCAGCAGTTACCTACGCAGGGAAGGAACTGAAGCTTTCTTT
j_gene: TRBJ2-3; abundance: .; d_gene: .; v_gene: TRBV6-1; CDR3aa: CASSEQGGADTQYF; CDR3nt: TGTGCCAGCAGTGAACAGGGCGGCGCAGATACGCAGTATTTT
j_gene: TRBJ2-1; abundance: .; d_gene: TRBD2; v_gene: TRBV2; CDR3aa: CASSASGENEQFF; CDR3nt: TGTGCCAGCAGTGCTAGCGGTGAAAATGAGCAGTTCTTC
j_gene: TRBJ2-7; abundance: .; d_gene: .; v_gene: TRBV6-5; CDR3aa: CASSSLADYEQYF; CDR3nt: TGTGCCAGCAGTTCCCTAGCCGACTACGAGCAGTACTTC
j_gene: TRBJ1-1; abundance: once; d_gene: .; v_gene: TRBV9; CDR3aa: CASSVGPINTEAFF; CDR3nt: TGTGCCAGCAGCGTAGGCCCGATTAACACTGAAGCTTTCTTT
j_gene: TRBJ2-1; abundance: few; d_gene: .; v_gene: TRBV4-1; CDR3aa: CASSHPWVDEQFF; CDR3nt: TGCGCCAGCAGCCATCCCTGGGTGGATGAGCAGTTCTTC
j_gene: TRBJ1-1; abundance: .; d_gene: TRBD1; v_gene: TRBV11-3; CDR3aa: CASSLGQGAEAFF; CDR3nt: TGTGCCAGCAGCTTAGGCCAGGGGGCTGAAGCTTTCTTT
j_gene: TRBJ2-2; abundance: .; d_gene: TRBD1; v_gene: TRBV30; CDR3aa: CAWSVRGTGVNTGELFF; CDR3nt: TGTGCCTGGAGTGTACGAGGGACAGGAGTTAACACCGGGGAGCTGTTTTTT
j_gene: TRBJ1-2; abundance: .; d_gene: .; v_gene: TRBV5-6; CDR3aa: CASSLPPERGYTF; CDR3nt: TGTGCCAGCAGCTTGCCCCCCGAAAGAGGCTACACCTTC
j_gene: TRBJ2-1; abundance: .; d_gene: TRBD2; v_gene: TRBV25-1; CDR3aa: CASSNPGTRSGEQFF; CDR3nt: TGTGCCAGCAGTAACCCCGGGACTAGGAGCGGTGAGCAGTTCTTC
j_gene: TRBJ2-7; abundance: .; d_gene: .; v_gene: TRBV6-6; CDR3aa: CASGGRGYEQYF; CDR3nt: TGTGCCAGCGGAGGACGGGGCTACGAGCAGTACTTC
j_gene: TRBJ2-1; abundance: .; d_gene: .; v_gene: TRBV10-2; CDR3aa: CASRFNRGEQFF; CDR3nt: TGCGCCAGCAGATTTAATAGGGGTGAGCAGTTCTTC
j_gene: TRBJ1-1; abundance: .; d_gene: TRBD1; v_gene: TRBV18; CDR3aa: CASSPPRQGLSLYTEAFF; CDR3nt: TGTGCCAGCTCACCACCAAGACAGGGGCTTTCGCTTTACACTGAAGCTTTCTTT
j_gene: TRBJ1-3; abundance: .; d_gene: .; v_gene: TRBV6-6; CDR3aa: CASSYSGSSGNTIYF; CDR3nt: TGTGCCAGCAGTTACTCGGGGAGCTCTGGAAACACCATATATTTT
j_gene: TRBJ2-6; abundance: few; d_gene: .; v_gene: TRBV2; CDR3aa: CASQGQGRSGANVLTF; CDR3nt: TGTGCCAGCCAAGGGCAGGGACGCTCGGGGGCCAACGTCCTGACTTTC
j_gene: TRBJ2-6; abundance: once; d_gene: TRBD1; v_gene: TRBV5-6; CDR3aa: CASSPLAGGNSGANVLTF; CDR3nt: TGTGCCAGCAGCCCTTTGGCAGGGGGCAACAGTGGGGCCAACGTCCTGACTTTC
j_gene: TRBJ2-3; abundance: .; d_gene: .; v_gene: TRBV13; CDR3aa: CASSLRATIPTRADTQYF; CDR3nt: TGTGCCAGCAGCTTAAGGGCGACGATACCGACTAGGGCAGATACGCAGTATTTT
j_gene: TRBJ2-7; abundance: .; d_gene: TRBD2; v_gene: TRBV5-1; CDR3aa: CASSPGTSGTPGQYF; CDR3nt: TGCGCCAGCAGCCCTGGGACTAGCGGGACTCCGGGGCAGTACTTC
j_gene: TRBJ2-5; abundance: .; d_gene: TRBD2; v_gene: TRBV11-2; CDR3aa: CASSPGTSGNNQETQYF; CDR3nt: TGTGCCAGCAGCCCGGGGACTAGCGGGAATAACCAAGAGACCCAGTACTTC
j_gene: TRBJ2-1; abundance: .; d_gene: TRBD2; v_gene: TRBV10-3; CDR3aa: CAILREGYREQFF; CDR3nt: TGTGCCATCTTGCGGGAGGGTTATAGGGAGCAGTTCTTC
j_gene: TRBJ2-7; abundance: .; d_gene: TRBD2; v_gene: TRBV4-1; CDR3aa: CASSQGLAGAYEQYF; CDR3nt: TGCGCCAGCAGCCAAGGACTAGCGGGGGCCTACGAGCAGTACTTC
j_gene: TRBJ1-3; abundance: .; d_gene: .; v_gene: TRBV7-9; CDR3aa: CASRSTGFSGNTIYF; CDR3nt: TGTGCCAGCAGATCGACAGGCTTCTCTGGAAACACCATATATTTT
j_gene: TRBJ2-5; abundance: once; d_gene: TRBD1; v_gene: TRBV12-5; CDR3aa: CASGTDRGETQYF; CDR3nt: TGTGCTAGTGGAACCGACAGGGGAGAGACCCAGTACTTC
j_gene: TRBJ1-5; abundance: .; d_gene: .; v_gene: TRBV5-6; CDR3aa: CASSRGYPMRDQPQHF; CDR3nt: TGTGCCAGCAGCCGTGGGTACCCCATGAGGGATCAGCCCCAGCATTTT
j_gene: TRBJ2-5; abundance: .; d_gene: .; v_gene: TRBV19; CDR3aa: CASSIARTGGETQYF; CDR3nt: TGTGCCAGTAGTATAGCGAGGACAGGAGGGGAGACCCAGTACTTC
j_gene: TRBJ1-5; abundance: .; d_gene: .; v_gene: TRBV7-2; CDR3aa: CASSSGGGSNQPQHF; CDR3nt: TGTGCCAGCAGCTCGGGGGGCGGGAGCAATCAGCCCCAGCATTTT
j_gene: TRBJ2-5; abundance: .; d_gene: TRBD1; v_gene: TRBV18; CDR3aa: CASSRTGGIGETQYF; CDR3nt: TGTGCCAGCTCACGGACAGGGGGTATCGGGGAGACCCAGTACTTC
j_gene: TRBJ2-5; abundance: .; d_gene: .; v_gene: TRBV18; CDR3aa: CASSPSRLGQETQYF; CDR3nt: TGTGCCAGCTCACCATCCCGGCTGGGACAAGAGACCCAGTACTTC
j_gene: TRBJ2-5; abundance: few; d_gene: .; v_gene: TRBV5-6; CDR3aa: CASSSRVRETQYF; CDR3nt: TGTGCCAGCAGCTCCAGGGTCAGGGAGACCCAGTACTTC
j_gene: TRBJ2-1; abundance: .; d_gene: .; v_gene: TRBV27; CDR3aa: CASTLWVGDNEQFF; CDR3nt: TGTGCCAGCACCTTGTGGGTGGGGGATAATGAGCAGTTCTTC
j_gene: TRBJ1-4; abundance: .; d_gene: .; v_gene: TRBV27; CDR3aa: CASSRVLGPNEKLFF; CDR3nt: TGTGCCAGCAGTCGAGTTTTGGGCCCTAATGAAAAACTGTTTTTT
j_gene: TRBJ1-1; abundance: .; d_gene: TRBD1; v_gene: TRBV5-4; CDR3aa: CASSLVLGQGGTEAFF; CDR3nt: TGTGCCAGCAGCTTGGTCCTCGGACAGGGGGGCACTGAAGCTTTCTTT
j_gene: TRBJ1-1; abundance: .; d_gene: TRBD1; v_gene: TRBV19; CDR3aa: CASSTDRVEAFF; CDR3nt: TGTGCCAGTAGTACGGACAGGGTTGAAGCTTTCTTT
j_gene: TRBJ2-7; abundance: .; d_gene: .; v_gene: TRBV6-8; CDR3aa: CASPPGTGMDTEQYF; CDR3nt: TGTGCCAGCCCCCCGGGAACCGGTATGGACACCGAGCAGTACTTC
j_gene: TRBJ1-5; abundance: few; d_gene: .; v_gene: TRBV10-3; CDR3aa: CAISRGGRGQPQHF; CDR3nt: TGTGCCATCAGCCGGGGGGGCAGGGGTCAGCCCCAGCATTTT
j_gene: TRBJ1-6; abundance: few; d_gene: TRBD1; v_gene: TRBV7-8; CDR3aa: CASSLASTGGSPLHF; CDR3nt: TGTGCCAGCAGCTTAGCATCGACAGGGGGATCACCCCTCCACTTT
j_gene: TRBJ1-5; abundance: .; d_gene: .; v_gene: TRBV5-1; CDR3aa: CASSLLYRPSNQPQHF; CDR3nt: TGCGCCAGCAGCTTGCTTTACAGGCCCTCGAATCAGCCCCAGCATTTT
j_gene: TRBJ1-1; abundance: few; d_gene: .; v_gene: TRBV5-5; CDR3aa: CASTLNTEAFF; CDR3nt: TGTGCCAGCACCCTGAACACTGAAGCTTTCTTT
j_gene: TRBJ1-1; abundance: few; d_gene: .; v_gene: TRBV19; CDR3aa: CASSTDGRGTEAFF; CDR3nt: TGTGCCAGTAGCACCGACGGGAGGGGCACTGAAGCTTTCTTT
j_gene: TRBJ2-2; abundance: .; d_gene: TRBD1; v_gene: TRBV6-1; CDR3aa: CASSGQGDTGELFF; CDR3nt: TGTGCCAGCAGTGGCCAGGGGGACACCGGGGAGCTGTTTTTT